The present entry profiles one TCR beta chain with its context. Its specificity is unknown. A universal primer site arose from template switching, and cDNA bore unique molecular identifiers. One entry per CDR3 protein, called by TCRdb with MiXCR from the 5' RACE reads. Among 650,000 to 800,000 distinct CDR3 sequences listed, 8.5% to 9% were seen once. The source of the sample is a study of identical twins. Study observations and caveats: Abundant beta clonotypes from cord blood bore fewer insertions; memory repertoires lacked this pattern.

The same data also went into a second study, on yellow fever vaccine responses in identical twins. This second study notes: The authors reported partly convergent, partly personalized vaccine responses in identical twins.

This receptor was taken from a young woman in good health. Sequencing input: PBMCs.

The CDR3 reads CSLGQDSTDTQYF. As DNA, the CDR3 is TGCAGCCTAGGACAGGACAGCACAGATACGCAGTATTTT. The V and J genes are TRBV29-1 and TRBJ2-3, with 7 positions matching TRBD1. The J segment lost 0 bases and the V segment lost 8 bases, leaving 5 bases of the junction unmatched. Germline assignment: CDR1 SQVTM and CDR2 ANQGSEA. The CDR3 is 13 amino acids.